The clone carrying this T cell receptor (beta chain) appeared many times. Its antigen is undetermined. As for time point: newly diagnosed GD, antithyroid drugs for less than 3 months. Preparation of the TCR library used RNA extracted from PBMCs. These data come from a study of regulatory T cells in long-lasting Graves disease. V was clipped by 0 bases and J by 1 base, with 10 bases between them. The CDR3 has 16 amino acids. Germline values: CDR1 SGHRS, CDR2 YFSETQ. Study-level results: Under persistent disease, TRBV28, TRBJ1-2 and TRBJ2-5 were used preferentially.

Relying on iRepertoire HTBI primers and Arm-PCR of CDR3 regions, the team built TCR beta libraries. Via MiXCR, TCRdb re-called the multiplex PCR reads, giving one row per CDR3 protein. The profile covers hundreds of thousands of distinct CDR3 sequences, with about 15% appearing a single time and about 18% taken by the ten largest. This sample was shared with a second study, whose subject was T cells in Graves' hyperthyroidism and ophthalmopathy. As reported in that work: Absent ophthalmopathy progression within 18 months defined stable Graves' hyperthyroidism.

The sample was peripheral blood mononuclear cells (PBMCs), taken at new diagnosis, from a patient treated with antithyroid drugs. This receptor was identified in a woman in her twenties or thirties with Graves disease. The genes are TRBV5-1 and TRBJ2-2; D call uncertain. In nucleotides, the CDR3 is TGCGCCAGCAGCTTGGTGGTAAACTTGAACACCGGGGAGCTGTTTTTT. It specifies CASSLVVNLNTGELFF.